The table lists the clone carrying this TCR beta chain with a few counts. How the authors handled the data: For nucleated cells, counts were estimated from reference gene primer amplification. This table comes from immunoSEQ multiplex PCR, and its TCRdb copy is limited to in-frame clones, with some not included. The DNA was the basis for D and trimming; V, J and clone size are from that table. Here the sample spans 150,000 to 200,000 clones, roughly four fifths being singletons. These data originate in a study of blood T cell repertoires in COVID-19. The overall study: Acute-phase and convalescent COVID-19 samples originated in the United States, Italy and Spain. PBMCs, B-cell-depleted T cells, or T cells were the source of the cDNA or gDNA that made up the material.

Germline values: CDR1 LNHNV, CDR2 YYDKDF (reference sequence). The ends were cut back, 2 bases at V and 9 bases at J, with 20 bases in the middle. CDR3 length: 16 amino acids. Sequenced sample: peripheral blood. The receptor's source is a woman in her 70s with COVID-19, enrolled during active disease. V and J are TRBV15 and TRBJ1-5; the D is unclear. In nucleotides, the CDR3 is TGTGCCACCAGCAGAATCACCGGATATCGTCCAGGGCCCCAGCATTTT. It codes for CATSRITGYRPGPQHF.